The source of this TCR beta chain is a study of blood T cell repertoires in COVID-19. For the study at large: The cDNA or gDNA used as material had been derived from T cells, B-cell-depleted T cells, or PBMCs.

Clones were read by immunoSEQ multiplex PCR, and TCRdb kept only the in-frame ones, dropping some. The data show some 150,000 clones, roughly 90% seen once. This CDR3 has 14 amino acids. Trimming shortened V by 7 bases and J by 2 bases, and 12 bases separated the two germline ends. CDR1 and CDR2 from the germline V gene are LNHDA and SQIVND (reference sequence). Sequencing was performed on peripheral blood. The chain joins TRBV19 to TRBJ1-5; D might be TRBD1 (5 bases). This sequence was found in a man aged 50 or older with active or convalescent COVID-19. The CDR3 coding sequence is TGTGCCAGTACAGGGTCTGGAGGCAATCAGCCCCAGCATTTT. It is translated as CASTGSGGNQPQHF.